This T cell receptor beta chain was sequenced in a study of vaccination effects on CD4 cells after COVID-19. As for this clone: Its cognate antigen is unknown.

When ten to eleven days of culture had elapsed, CD4+ T cells were isolated. This CDR3 is 14 amino acids long. The protocol was immunoSEQ multiplex PCR, while the TCRdb copy is restricted to in-frame clones and leaves out a portion. The sample contains 30,000 to 40,000 clones, 82% of which appear only once. This clonotype was obtained from a human donor who received a COVID-19 vaccine. V gene TRBV21-1 combines with J gene TRBJ2-7; TRBD2 is the table's D call, not checked against the DNA. TRBV21-1 is deemed a pseudogene. The material was CD4+ T cells from PBMCs cultured without peptide, obtained before COVID-19 vaccination. CDR3 protein: CASSRRREPYEQYV. The DNA of the CDR3 is TGTGCCAGCAGCCGTCGACGGGAACCCTACGAGCAGTACGTC.